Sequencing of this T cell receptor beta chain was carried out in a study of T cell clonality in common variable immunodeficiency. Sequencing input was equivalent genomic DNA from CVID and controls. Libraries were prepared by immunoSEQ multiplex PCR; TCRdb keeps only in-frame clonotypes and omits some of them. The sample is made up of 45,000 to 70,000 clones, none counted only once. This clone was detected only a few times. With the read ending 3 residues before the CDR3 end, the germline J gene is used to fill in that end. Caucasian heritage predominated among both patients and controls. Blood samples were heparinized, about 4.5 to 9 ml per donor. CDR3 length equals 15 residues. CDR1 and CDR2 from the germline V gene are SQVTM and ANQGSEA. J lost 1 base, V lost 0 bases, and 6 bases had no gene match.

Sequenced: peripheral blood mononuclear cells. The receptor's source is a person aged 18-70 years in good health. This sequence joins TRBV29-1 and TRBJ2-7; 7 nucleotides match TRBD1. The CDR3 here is CSVEDWGTASYEQYF. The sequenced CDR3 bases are TGCAGCGTTGAAGATTGGGGGACAGCATCCTACGAG.